The rows below give T cell receptor beta chains drawn from one sample of a study of T-cell memory formation after mild COVID-19. TCRdb itself ran the 5' RACE reads through MiXCR, one entry per CDR3 protein. Seen here are about 350,000 distinct CDR3 sequences, roughly an eighth observed once, and the top ten hold 22%. Input material: PBMCs or a T cell subset sorted from them (not recorded which). Receptors were obtained from a man between 18 and 29 years old who had mild COVID-19 (a few samples of this study predate the infection). Cell type and time point are not known. CDR3s include the opening cysteine and the closing phenylalanine or tryptophan. A D gene is named only where the DNA matches it firmly. The size entry is marked missing in some rows and otherwise reads once, few, many or a size class.

NA | TRBJ2-7 | TRBV7-2 | NA | TGTGCCAGCAGCTTTGGGCCCCTCTACGAGCAGTACTTC | CASSFGPLYEQYF
few | TRBJ2-5 | TRBV20-1 | NA | TGCAGTGCGATACTAGTTCCGGGCGAAGAGACCCAGTACTTC | CSAILVPGEETQYF
many | TRBJ1-2 | TRBV5-6 | NA | TGTGCCAGCAGCTTGCCCCCAGCCTATGGCTACACCTTC | CASSLPPAYGYTF
few | TRBJ1-1 | TRBV10-3 | NA | TGTGCCACCTATGGCGAATCTGAAGCTTTCTTT | CATYGESEAFF
many | TRBJ2-1 | TRBV18 | NA | TGTGCCAGCTCACGTTCAGCCTACAATGAGCAGTTCTTC | CASSRSAYNEQFF
few | TRBJ2-3 | TRBV9 | NA | TGTGCCAGCAGCGTAGCTCCGGGGGGCGCGGTGAATACGCAGTATTTT | CASSVAPGGAVNTQYF
NA | TRBJ2-3 | TRBV12-3/TRBV12-4 | NA | NA | CASRQRGAGTDTQYFGPGTDTQYF
many | TRBJ1-6 | TRBV4-2 | NA | TGTGCCAGCAGCCAAGACAGGACCCCTAATTCACCCCTCCACTTT | CASSQDRTPNSPLHF
NA | TRBJ1-1 | TRBV6-5 | TRBD1 | TGTGCCAGCACCTTATCTGGGACAGGGAGGACTGAAGCTTTCTTT | CASTLSGTGRTEAFF
NA | TRBJ1-5 | TRBV5-5 | NA | TGTGCCAGCAGGCCAGGAGTGGGCAATCAGCCCCAGCATTTT | CASRPGVGNQPQHF
few | TRBJ2-1 | TRBV9 | NA | TGTGCCAGCAGCGTATTTGGCCCAAACAATGAGCAGTTCTTC | CASSVFGPNNEQFF
few | TRBJ2-3 | TRBV5-1 | TRBD1 | TGCGCCAGCAGCGCCGGGACAGGGAGAAGCCACTTCACAGATACGCAGTATTTT | CASSAGTGRSHFTDTQYF
few | TRBJ2-1 | TRBV7-2 | NA | TGTGCCAGCAGCTTAGCACTCCCAAATGAGCAGTTCTTC | CASSLALPNEQFF